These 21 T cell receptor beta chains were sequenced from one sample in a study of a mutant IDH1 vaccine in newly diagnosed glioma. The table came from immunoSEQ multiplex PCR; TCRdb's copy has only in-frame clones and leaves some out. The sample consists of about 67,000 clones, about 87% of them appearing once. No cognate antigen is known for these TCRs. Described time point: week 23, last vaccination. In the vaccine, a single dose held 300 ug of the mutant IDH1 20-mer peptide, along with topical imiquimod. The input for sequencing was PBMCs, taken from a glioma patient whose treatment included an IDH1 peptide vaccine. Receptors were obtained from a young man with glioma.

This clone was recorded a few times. The CDR3 DNA follows: TGTGCCAGTACGGCTCGTGGGGGATTGGGCTACACCTTC. Its translation: CASTARGGLGYTF. The V gene is TRBV19, the J gene TRBJ1-2; possible D gene TRBD1, 5 bases. With 7 bases removed from V and 8 bases from J, the gap between germline ends came to 17 bases. The CDR3 is 13 residues long. The germline gives CDR1 LNHDA, CDR2 SQIVND (reference sequence).

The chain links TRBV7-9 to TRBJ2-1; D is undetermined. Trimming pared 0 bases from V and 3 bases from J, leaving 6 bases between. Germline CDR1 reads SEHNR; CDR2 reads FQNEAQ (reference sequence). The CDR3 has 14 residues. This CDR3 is CASSLAPSYNEQFF. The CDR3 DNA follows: TGTGCCAGCAGCTTAGCGCCTAGCTACAATGAGCAGTTCTTC.

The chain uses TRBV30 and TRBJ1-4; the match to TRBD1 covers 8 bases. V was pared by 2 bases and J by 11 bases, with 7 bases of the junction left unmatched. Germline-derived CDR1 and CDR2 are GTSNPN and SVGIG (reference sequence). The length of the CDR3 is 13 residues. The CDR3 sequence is CAWSPDRTGKLFF. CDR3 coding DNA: TGTGCCTGGAGTCCCGATAGGACAGGGAAACTGTTTTTT.

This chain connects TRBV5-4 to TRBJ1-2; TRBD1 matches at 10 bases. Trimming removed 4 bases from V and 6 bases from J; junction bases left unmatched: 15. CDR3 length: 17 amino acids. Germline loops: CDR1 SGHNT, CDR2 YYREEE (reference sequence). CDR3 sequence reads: CASSPLLGTGAANGYTF. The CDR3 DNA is TGTGCCAGCAGCCCCCTACTTGGGACAGGGGCAGCTAATGGCTACACCTTC. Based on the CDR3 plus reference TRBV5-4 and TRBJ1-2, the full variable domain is ETGVTQSPTHLIKTRGQQVTLRCSSQSGHNTVSWYQQALGQGPQFIFQYYREEENGRGNFPPRFSGLQFPNYSSELNVNALELDDSALYLCASSPLLGTGAANGYTFGSGTRLTVV.

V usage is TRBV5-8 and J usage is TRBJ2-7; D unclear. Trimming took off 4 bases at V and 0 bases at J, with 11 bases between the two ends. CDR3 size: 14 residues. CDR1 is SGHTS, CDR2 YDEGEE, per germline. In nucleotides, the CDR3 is TGTGCCAGCAGCACGGAATGGAGCTCCTACGAGCAGTACTTC. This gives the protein CASSTEWSSYEQYF.

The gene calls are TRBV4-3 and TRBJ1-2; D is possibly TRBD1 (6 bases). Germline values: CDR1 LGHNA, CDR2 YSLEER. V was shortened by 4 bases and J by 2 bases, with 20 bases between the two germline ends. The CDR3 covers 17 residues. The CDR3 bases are TGCGCCAGCAGCCTGCTAAAGGGGACACTTAGGAACTATGGCTACACCTTC. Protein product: CASSLLKGTLRNYGYTF.

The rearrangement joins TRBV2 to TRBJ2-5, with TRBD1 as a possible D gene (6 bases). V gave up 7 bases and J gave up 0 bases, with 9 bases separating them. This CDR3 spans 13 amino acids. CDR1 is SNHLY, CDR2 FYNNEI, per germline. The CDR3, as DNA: TGTGCCAGCAAGAACAGGGACCAAGAGACCCAGTACTTC. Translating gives CASKNRDQETQYF.

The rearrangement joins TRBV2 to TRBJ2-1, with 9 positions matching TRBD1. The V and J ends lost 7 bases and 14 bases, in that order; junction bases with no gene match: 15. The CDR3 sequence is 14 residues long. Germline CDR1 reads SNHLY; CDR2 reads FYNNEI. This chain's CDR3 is CASTESYRGLGKFF. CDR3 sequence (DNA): TGTGCCAGCACCGAGAGCTACAGGGGGCTTGGGAAGTTCTTC.

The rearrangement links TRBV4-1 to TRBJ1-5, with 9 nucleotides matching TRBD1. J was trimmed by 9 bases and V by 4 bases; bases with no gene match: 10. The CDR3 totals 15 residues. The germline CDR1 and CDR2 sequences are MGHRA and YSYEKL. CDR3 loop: CASSPRTGAGPPQHF. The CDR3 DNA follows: TGCGCCAGCAGCCCTCGGACAGGGGCCGGTCCGCCCCAGCATTTT.

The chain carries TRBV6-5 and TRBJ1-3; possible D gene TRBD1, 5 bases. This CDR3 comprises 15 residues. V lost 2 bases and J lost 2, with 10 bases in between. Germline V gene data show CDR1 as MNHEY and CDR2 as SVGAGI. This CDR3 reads CASSYGAGAGNTIYF. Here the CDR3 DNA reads TGTGCCAGCAGTTACGGGGCGGGGGCTGGAAACACCATATATTTT.

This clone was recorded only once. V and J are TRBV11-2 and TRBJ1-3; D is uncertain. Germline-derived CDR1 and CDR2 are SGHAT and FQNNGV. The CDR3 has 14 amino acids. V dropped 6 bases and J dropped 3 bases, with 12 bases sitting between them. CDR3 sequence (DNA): TGTGCCAGCAGTCGAATGACGGTTGGAAACACCATATATTTT. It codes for CASSRMTVGNTIYF.

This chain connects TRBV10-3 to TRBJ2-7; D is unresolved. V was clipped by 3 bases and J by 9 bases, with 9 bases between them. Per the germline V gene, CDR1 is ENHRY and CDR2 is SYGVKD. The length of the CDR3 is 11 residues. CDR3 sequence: CAISEGPGQYF. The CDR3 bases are TGTGCCATCAGTGAAGGGCCCGGGCAGTACTTC.

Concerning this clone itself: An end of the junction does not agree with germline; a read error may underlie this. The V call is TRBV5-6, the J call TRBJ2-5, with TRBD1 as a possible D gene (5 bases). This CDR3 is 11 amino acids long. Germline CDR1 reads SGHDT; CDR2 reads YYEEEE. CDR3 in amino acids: CASSLGQGPDF. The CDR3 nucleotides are TGTGCCAGCAGCTTGGGGCAGGGCCCGGACTTC.

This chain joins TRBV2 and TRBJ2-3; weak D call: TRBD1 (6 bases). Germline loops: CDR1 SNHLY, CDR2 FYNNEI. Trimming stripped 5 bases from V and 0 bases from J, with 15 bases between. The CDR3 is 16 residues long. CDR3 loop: CASSTSGHDSTDTQYF. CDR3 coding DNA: TGTGCCAGCAGTACATCGGGACACGATAGCACAGATACGCAGTATTTT.

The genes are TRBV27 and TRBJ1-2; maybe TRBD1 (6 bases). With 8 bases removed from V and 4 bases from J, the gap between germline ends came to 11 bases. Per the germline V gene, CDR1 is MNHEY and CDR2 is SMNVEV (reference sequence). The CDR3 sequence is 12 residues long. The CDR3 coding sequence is TGTGCCAGCCGGCGGGGGGCCTATGGCTACACCTTC. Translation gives CASRRGAYGYTF.

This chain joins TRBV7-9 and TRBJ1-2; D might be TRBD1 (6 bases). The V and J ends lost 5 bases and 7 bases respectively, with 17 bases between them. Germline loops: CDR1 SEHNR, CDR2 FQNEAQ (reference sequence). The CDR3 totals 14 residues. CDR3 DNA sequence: TGTGCCAGCAGCGCCCGGGACACTCCCTCTGGCTACACCTTC. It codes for CASSARDTPSGYTF.

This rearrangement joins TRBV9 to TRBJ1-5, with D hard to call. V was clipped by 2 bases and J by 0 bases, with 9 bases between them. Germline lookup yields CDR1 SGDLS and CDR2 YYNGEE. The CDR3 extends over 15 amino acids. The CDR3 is CASSVAAGSNQPQHF. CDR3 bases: TGTGCCAGCAGCGTGGCGGCTGGTAGCAATCAGCCCCAGCATTTT.

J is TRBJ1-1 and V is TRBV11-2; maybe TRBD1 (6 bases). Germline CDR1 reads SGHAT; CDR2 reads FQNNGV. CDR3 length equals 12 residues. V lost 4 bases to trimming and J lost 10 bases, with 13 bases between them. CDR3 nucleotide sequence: TGTGCCAGCAGCTACGAGGGGGGGGGAGCTTTCTTT. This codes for CASSYEGGGAFF. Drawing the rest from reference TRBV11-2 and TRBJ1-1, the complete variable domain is EAGVAQSPRYKIIEKRQSVAFWCNPISGHATLYWYQQILGQGPKLLIQFQNNGVVDDSQLPKDRFSAERLKGVDSTLKIQPAKLEDSAVYLCASSYEGGGAFFGQGTRLTVV.

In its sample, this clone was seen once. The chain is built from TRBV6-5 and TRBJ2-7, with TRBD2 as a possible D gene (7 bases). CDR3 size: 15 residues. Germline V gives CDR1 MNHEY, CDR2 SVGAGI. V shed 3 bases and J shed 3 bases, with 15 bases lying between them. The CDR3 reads CASSYVGGRVYEQYF. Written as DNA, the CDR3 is TGTGCCAGCAGTTATGTGGGGGGGCGTGTCTACGAGCAGTACTTC.

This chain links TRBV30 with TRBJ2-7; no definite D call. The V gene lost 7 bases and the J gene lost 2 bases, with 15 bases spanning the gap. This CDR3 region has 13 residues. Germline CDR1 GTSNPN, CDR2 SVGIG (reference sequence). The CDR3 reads CASATGRPYEQYF. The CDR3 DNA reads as TGTGCCTCCGCGACTGGGCGACCCTACGAGCAGTACTTC.

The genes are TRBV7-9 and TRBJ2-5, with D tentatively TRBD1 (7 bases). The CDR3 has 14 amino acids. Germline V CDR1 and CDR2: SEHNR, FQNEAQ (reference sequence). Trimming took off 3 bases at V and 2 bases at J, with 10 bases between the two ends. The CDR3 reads CASSFSGGQETQYF. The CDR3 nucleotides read TGTGCCAGCAGCTTCTCAGGGGGGCAAGAGACCCAGTACTTC. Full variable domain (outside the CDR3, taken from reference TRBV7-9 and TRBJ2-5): DTGVSQNPRHKITKRGQNVTFRCDPISEHNRLYWYRQTLGQGPEFLTYFQNEAQLEKSRLLSDRFSAERPKGSFSTLEIQRTEQGDSAMYLCASSFSGGQETQYFGPGTRLLVL.